This TCR beta chain was sequenced during a study of T cells after yellow fever vaccination. At the level of the study: Some fractions had low cell numbers, and these were prepared with SMART-Seq v4 Ultra Low Input.

As concerns this clonotype: Its target is unknown.

Regarding the study as a whole: Once the booster was given, most primary-vaccination clones reappeared, at 95% to 97% for CD4 and approximately 88% for CD8.

TCRdb reprocessed the 5' RACE reads via MiXCR and lists one record per CDR3 protein. The table shows some 400,000 distinct CDR3 sequences, with 6.2% occurring only once. This CDR3 has 17 amino acids. The germline V gene has CDR1 MNHEY and CDR2 SVGEGT. Losses at the gene ends were 0 bases for V and 8 bases for J; bases not matched to a gene: 13. Sample: PBMCs, taken 5 days after the yellow fever booster vaccination. The rearrangement joins TRBV6-2 or TRBV6-3 to TRBJ2-1; TRBD2 matches 7 bases. This receptor was taken from a man aged 30 to 45 who received the YFV17D yellow fever vaccine. DNA for the CDR3: TGTGCCAGCAGTTACTCGGGGTGGACTAGTAGAGAGCATGAGCAGTTCTTC. Residues: CASSYSGWTSREHEQFF.